The 31 T cell receptor beta chains given below trace back to one sample, sequenced in a study of T cell repertoires in cytomegalovirus infection (dated 2019 in TCRdb). TCRdb names Illumina HiSeq 1500 as the instrument used. TCRdb trimmed public reads at Q25 via fastp, called clones via MiXCR and kept in-frame beta chains. Under each unique CDR3 protein, matching rows form one entry showing the most common genes and DNA. This sample gives hundreds of thousands of distinct CDR3 sequences in total; about 39% of them show up just once. Clones ranked in the top ten supply 40% to 50% of the sample. Their antigens are not known. The sample's treatment or condition label is to be understood as: in vitro stimulation with specific CMV peptide epitopes to enrich CMV-specific T cells. Sequenced material: cultured PBMCs, taken from culture after CMV antigen stimulation. These receptors came from a human donor in good health (CMV status not recorded). Some clones in this sample may be carry-over from other donors' samples.

Ten or more counts support this clonotype. The chain joins TRBV6-2 or TRBV6-3 to TRBJ2-1, with D tentatively TRBD2 (6 bases). CDR3 length: 19 amino acids. CDR1 and CDR2 from the germline V gene are MNHEY and SVGEGT. V was clipped by 2 bases and J by 5 bases, with 25 bases between them. The CDR3 reads CASSYPRSGLASIHNEQFF. The CDR3 coding sequence is TGTGCCAGCAGTTACCCACGGTCAGGGCTAGCGAGTATCCACAATGAGCAGTTCTTC.

This chain uses TRBV6-5 with TRBJ2-2; D remains ambiguous. CDR3 length equals 15 residues. Germline V gives CDR1 MNHEY, CDR2 SVGAGI. V gave up 2 bases and J gave up 0 bases, with 7 bases separating them. In DNA form, the CDR3 reads TGTGCCAGCAGTTACAGCATCGCGAACACCGGGGAGCTGTTTTTT. As protein: CASSYSIANTGELFF.

This clonotype was picked up a small number of times. The rearrangement uses TRBV7-2 and TRBJ2-3; no definite D call. V was pared by 5 bases and J by 7 bases, with 10 bases between. Per the germline V gene, CDR1 is SGHTA and CDR2 is FQGNSA. CDR3 length equals 12 residues. CDR3 protein: CASSSGMNTQYF. The DNA of the CDR3 is TGTGCCAGCAGCAGTGGGATGAATACGCAGTATTTT.

The chain combines TRBV27 with TRBJ1-6, with D perhaps TRBD1 (5 bases). From germline, CDR1 is MNHEY and CDR2 SMNVEV (reference sequence). Trimming took off 2 bases at V and 4 bases at J, with 9 bases between the two ends. CDR3 length: 15 residues. CDR3: CASSLTGQYNSPLHF. DNA for the CDR3: TGTGCCAGCAGTTTAACAGGACAATATAATTCACCCCTCCACTTT.

The CDR3 reads CASSSPGKAYNEQFF. The DNA for the CDR3 is TGTGCCAGCAGCTCCCCGGGGAAAGCCTACAATGAGCAGTTCTTC. This chain uses TRBV7-4 with TRBJ2-1; D possibly corresponds to TRBD2 (5 bases). The germline V and J ends were trimmed by 4 bases and 2 bases, with 12 bases remaining between them. The CDR3 spans 15 residues. From germline, CDR1 is SGHVT and CDR2 SQSDAQ.

Only a few counts were recorded for this clonotype. The chain carries TRBV7-4 and TRBJ2-7; D may be TRBD2 (5 bases). Germline V CDR1 and CDR2: SGHVT, SQSDAQ. CDR3 length equals 15 residues. The germline V and J ends were trimmed by 3 bases and 1 base, with 13 bases remaining between them. CDR3 coding DNA: TGTGCCAGCAGCTTCGAGGGCTTTAGTTCCTACGAGCAGTACTTC. As protein: CASSFEGFSSYEQYF.

This clonotype has just a few counts. V is TRBV4-3 and J is TRBJ2-3, with D tentatively TRBD1 (5 bases). V dropped 0 bases and J dropped 5 bases, with 9 bases sitting between them. Germline CDR1 and CDR2: LGHNA and YSLEER. The CDR3 runs to 14 residues. CDR3 residues: CASSQDPRVDTQYF. For the CDR3, the DNA is TGCGCCAGCAGCCAAGATCCCAGGGTAGATACGCAGTATTTT.

This clonotype has only a few counts. The rearrangement links TRBV6-1 to TRBJ2-7, with 9 bases matching TRBD1. Unmatched junction bases numbered 10, after V lost 4 bases and J lost 6 bases. Looked up from germline, CDR1 is MNHNS and CDR2 is SASEGT. The CDR3 length is 15 residues. The CDR3 DNA sequence: TGTGCCAGCAGTGGGACAGGGGCACAAGACGCCGAGCAGTACTTC. As protein: CASSGTGAQDAEQYF.

This clonotype was detected a few times. This chain joins TRBV29-1 and TRBJ2-5; the D is unclear. With 0 bases removed from V and 1 base from J, the gap between germline ends came to 3 bases. This CDR3 region has 12 residues. The germline V gene encodes CDR1 SQVTM and CDR2 ANQGSEA. In DNA, the CDR3 is TGCAGCGTTGAAGAGGCCCAAGAGACCCAGTACTTC. Residues: CSVEEAQETQYF.

The chain couples TRBV6-5 to TRBJ2-5; D is possibly TRBD1 or TRBD2 (5 bases each). Germline CDR1 MNHEY, CDR2 SVGAGI. The CDR3 extends over 15 amino acids. V was shortened by 7 bases and J by 4 bases, with 19 bases between the two germline ends. The CDR3 protein is CASIPPGGAGETQYF. In nucleotides, the CDR3 is TGTGCCAGCATCCCACCCGGTGGGGCGGGAGAGACCCAGTACTTC.

The rearrangement uses TRBV29-1 and TRBJ1-4, with D uncertain. Germline loops: CDR1 SQVTM, CDR2 ANQGSEA. Trimming left V 0 bases short and J 5 bases short, with 7 bases between. CDR3 length equals 13 residues. The CDR3 DNA reads as TGCAGCGTTGAAGAAGAAGGAAATGAAAAACTGTTTTTT. It is translated as CSVEEEGNEKLFF.

This clonotype was picked up a small number of times. The junction departs from the called germline gene at one end, perhaps through a read error. The V call is TRBV18, the J call TRBJ2-7; 10 nucleotides line up with TRBD2. The CDR3 spans 15 residues. Germline loops: CDR1 KGHSH, CDR2 LQKENI. The CDR3 nucleotides are TGTGCCAGCTCACCTGTAGCGGGAGGCTCCAACGAGCAGTACTTC. Its protein product is CASSPVAGGSNEQYF.

The gene calls are TRBV7-6 and TRBJ2-7; D unclear. Trimming removed 4 bases at V and 2 bases at J, with 9 bases between. The CDR3 contains 13 residues. Germline loops: CDR1 SGHVS, CDR2 FNYEAQ. In DNA, the CDR3 is TGTGCCAGCAGCTCTCAGAGGCCCTACGAGCAGTACTTC. Its protein product is CASSSQRPYEQYF. The full variable domain, completed using reference TRBV7-6 and TRBJ2-7, is GAGVSQSPRYKVTKRGQDVALRCDPISGHVSLYWYRQALGQGPEFLTYFNYEAQQDKSGLPNDRFSAERPEGSISTLTIQRTEQRDSAMYRCASSSQRPYEQYFGPGTRLTVT.

This chain links TRBV7-8 with TRBJ1-6; 7 bases map to TRBD1. V shed 7 bases, J shed 5 bases, and the junction held 5 bases outside the gene matches. The CDR3 runs to 14 residues. Germline CDR1 SGHVS, CDR2 FQNEAQ. The CDR3 DNA sequence: TGTGCCAGCACCGGACAGGACCATAATTCACCCCTCCACTTT. It translates to CASTGQDHNSPLHF.

The chain is built from TRBV7-2 and TRBJ1-1, with a tentative D call TRBD1 (6 bases). The CDR3 contains 15 residues. Trimming stripped 3 bases from V and 3 bases from J, with 14 bases between. Per the germline V gene, CDR1 is SGHTA and CDR2 is FQGNSA. CDR3 residues: CASSFVWEGDTEAFF. The CDR3 nucleotides are TGTGCCAGCAGCTTTGTGTGGGAGGGGGACACTGAAGCTTTCTTT.

The chain joins TRBV7-6 to TRBJ1-6; 9 bases line up with TRBD1. Germline V gene lookup returns CDR1 SGHVS and CDR2 FNYEAQ. V shed 2 bases, J shed 10 bases, and the junction held 6 bases outside the gene matches. The CDR3 covers 15 residues. The DNA for the CDR3 is TGTGCCAGCAGCTTACTCCGGGACAGGGAATCACCCCTCCACTTT. Protein product: CASSLLRDRESPLHF.

V is TRBV9 and J is TRBJ2-1; D might be TRBD1 (6 bases). The length of the CDR3 is 13 residues. The V end was cut by 4 bases, the J end by 7 bases, with 12 bases between. Germline assignment: CDR1 SGDLS and CDR2 YYNGEE. The CDR3 is CASSQGPGNEQFF. Here the CDR3 DNA reads TGTGCCAGCAGCCAGGGGCCCGGGAATGAGCAGTTCTTC.

The gene calls are TRBV20-1 and TRBJ2-1, with TRBD2 matching over 8 bases. The CDR3 totals 17 residues. J was trimmed by 7 bases and V by 1 base; bases with no gene match: 15. Germline V lookup: CDR1 DFQATT, CDR2 SNEGSKA (reference sequence). The CDR3 bases are TGCAGTGCTAGAGCCCTGGCTAGCGGGTTAGGGAGGAATGAGCAGTTCTTC. Translating gives CSARALASGLGRNEQFF.

J is TRBJ2-5 and V is TRBV7-2, with 11 positions matching TRBD2. This CDR3 has 15 amino acids. After removal of 4 bases from V and 6 bases from J, the junction contained 7 bases not matched to a gene. Germline V CDR1 and CDR2: SGHTA, FQGNSA. The CDR3 protein is CASSSLGTSGKTQYF. CDR3 sequence (DNA): TGTGCCAGCAGCTCCCTCGGGACTAGCGGAAAGACCCAGTACTTC.

The V and J genes are TRBV12-3 or TRBV12-4 and TRBJ2-2; D might be TRBD2 (6 bases). V was trimmed by 3 bases and J by 5 bases, leaving 13 bases between them. This CDR3 contains 15 residues. The CDR3: CASSFVRGITGELFF. The CDR3 bases are TGTGCCAGCAGTTTCGTGCGGGGAATTACCGGGGAGCTGTTTTTT.

The genes are TRBV6-2 or TRBV6-3 and TRBJ1-1, with D hard to call. V shed 7 bases and J shed 3 bases, with 12 bases lying between them. The CDR3 sequence is 13 residues long. Germline V lookup: CDR1 MNHEY, CDR2 SVGEGT. The CDR3 sequence: CASNKGGYTEAFF. CDR3 in DNA: TGTGCCAGCAACAAGGGCGGATACACTGAAGCTTTCTTT.

The chain couples TRBV7-9 to TRBJ2-1, with D hard to call. The CDR3 spans 13 residues. The ends were cut back, 5 bases at V and 9 bases at J, with 14 bases in the middle. The V gene's germline CDR1 is SEHNR and CDR2 FQNEAQ (reference sequence). CDR3: CASSRARLTEQFF. CDR3 coding DNA: TGTGCCAGCAGCCGAGCGCGGCTGACTGAGCAGTTCTTC.

The chain combines TRBV14 with TRBJ2-3; TRBD1 might be the D (6 bases). V was trimmed by 4 bases and J by 5 bases, leaving 10 bases between them. The CDR3 is made up of 13 amino acids. Germline V lookup: CDR1 SGHDN, CDR2 FVKESK. In DNA, the CDR3 is TGTGCCAGCAGCCGAATACAGGGAGATACGCAGTATTTT. It translates to CASSRIQGDTQYF. Complete variable domain (other parts from reference TRBV14 and TRBJ2-3): EAGVTQFPSHSVIEKGQTVTLRCDPISGHDNLYWYRRVMGKEIKFLLHFVKESKQDESGMPNNRFLAERTGGTYSTLKVQPAELEDSGVYFCASSRIQGDTQYFGPGTRLTVL.

This clonotype has at least ten counts. The V call is TRBV7-2, the J call TRBJ1-1; D gene unclear. Germline V gene sequence: CDR1 SGHTA, CDR2 FQGNSA. V was clipped by 0 bases and J by 5 bases, with 13 bases between them. The CDR3 totals 15 residues. This chain's CDR3 is CASSLAPALVTEAFF. In DNA form, the CDR3 reads TGTGCCAGCAGCTTAGCCCCCGCTCTTGTGACTGAAGCTTTCTTT.

The chain couples TRBV7-2 to TRBJ2-7; D is possibly TRBD1 (5 bases). Germline lookup yields CDR1 SGHTA and CDR2 FQGNSA. Deletions cut 3 bases from V and 2 bases from J, with 11 bases between. CDR3 size: 14 residues. The CDR3 nucleotides are TGTGCCAGCAGCTTTAGGGGCAGCCCCTACGAGCAGTACTTC. Residues: CASSFRGSPYEQYF.

The chain links TRBV7-2 to TRBJ1-1; 7 bases are a match to TRBD1. The CDR3 is 17 residues long. The V segment lost 3 bases and the J segment 7 bases; nucleotides outside the gene matches: 17. CDR1 is SGHTA and CDR2 is FQGNSA in the germline V gene. The CDR3 is CASSFVFVSGGLSEAFF. The CDR3 coding sequence is TGTGCCAGCAGCTTTGTGTTCGTGTCAGGGGGATTGAGTGAAGCTTTCTTT. The full variable domain, its missing parts supplied by reference TRBV7-2 and TRBJ1-1, is GAGVSQSPSNKVTEKGKDVELRCDPISGHTALYWYRQSLGQGLEFLIYFQGNSAPDKSGLPSDRFSAERTGGSVSTLTIQRTQQEDSAVYLCASSFVFVSGGLSEAFFGQGTRLTVV.

This clonotype has a handful of counts. CDR3 residues: CASTLVAGGYEQYF. CDR3 bases: TGTGCCAGCACTCTCGTGGCAGGGGGCTACGAGCAGTACTTC. The V gene is TRBV6-5, the J gene TRBJ2-7; 7 positions agree with TRBD1. There are 14 residues in the CDR3. V lost 7 bases to trimming and J lost 3 bases; unmatched junction nucleotides: 9. Germline assignment: CDR1 MNHEY and CDR2 SVGAGI.

The chain joins TRBV5-1 to TRBJ1-4; maybe TRBD1 (6 bases). Per germline, CDR1 SGHRS and CDR2 YFSETQ. This CDR3 has 15 amino acids. The V and J ends lost 2 bases and 6 bases respectively, with 14 bases between them. This CDR3 reads CASSFGLGTYEKLFF. CDR3 coding DNA: TGCGCCAGCAGCTTCGGCCTGGGGACATATGAAAAACTGTTTTTT.

The chain combines TRBV11-2 with TRBJ2-1, with D uncertain. V lost 1 base to trimming and J lost 10 bases, with 14 bases between them. Looked up from germline, CDR1 is SGHAT and CDR2 is FQNNGV. CDR3 size: 14 residues. This CDR3 reads CASSLGGGQEEQFF. The CDR3 region has the DNA TGTGCCAGCAGCTTAGGGGGTGGGCAGGAAGAGCAGTTCTTC.

V and J are TRBV20-1 and TRBJ2-7; D uncertain. Germline CDR1 DFQATT, CDR2 SNEGSKA (reference sequence). This CDR3 is 12 amino acids long. Trimming stripped 6 bases from V and 3 bases from J, with 12 bases between. This CDR3 reads CSAKGGYYEQYF. The CDR3 nucleotides are TGCAGTGCGAAGGGTGGGTACTACGAGCAGTACTTC.

This clonotype came up a few times. The chain carries TRBV7-9 and TRBJ2-5, with TRBD2 matching over 10 bases. This CDR3 contains 17 residues. The V segment lost 5 bases and the J segment 0 bases; nucleotides outside the gene matches: 9. Germline CDR1 reads SEHNR; CDR2 reads FQNEAQ (reference sequence). This CDR3 reads CASSAASGGTYQETQYF. The CDR3 DNA follows: TGTGCCAGCAGCGCCGCTAGCGGGGGAACCTACCAAGAGACCCAGTACTTC.